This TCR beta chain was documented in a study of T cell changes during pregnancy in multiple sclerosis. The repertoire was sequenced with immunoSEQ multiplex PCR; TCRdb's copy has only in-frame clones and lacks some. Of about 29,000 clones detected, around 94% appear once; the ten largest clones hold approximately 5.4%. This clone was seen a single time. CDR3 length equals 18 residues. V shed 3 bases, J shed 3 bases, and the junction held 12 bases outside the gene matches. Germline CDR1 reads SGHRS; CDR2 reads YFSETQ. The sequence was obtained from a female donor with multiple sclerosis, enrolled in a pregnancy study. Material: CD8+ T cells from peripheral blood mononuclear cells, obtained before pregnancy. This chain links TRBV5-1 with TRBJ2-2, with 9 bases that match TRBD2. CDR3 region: CASSSDRLAEDYTGELFF. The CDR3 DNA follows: TGCGCCAGCAGCTCCGACCGACTAGCGGAGGACTACACCGGGGAGCTGTTTTTT.